This passage covers 29 T cell receptor beta chains from one sample sequenced in a study of blood T cell repertoires in COVID-19. Assay used: immunoSEQ multiplex PCR; TCRdb lists only in-frame clones, some missing. Among about 84,000 clones listed, about three quarters were seen once. Sequencing used peripheral blood. The source of these receptors is a man aged 70-80 years with acute or convalescent COVID-19.

This chain links TRBV7-3 with TRBJ2-2; 8 bases line up with TRBD1. CDR1 and CDR2 (germline): SGHTA, FQGTGA. J was trimmed by 7 bases and V by 4 bases; bases with no gene match: 8. The CDR3 runs 15 residues. In DNA, the CDR3 is TGTGCCAGCAGCTACCAGGGGGCTGTCGGCGGGGAGCTGTTTTTT. Translation: CASSYQGAVGGELFF.

The J gene is TRBJ2-1, the V gene TRBV5-1, with TRBD2 as a possible D gene (5 bases). This CDR3 has 13 amino acids. Looked up from germline, CDR1 is SGHRS and CDR2 is YFSETQ. V was pared by 1 base and J by 8 bases, with 10 bases between. The CDR3 loop is CASSLYPGDEQFF. DNA for the CDR3: TGCGCCAGCAGCTTGTATCCCGGGGATGAGCAGTTCTTC. Full variable domain (remainder filled in from reference TRBV5-1 and TRBJ2-1): KAGVTQTPRYLIKTRGQQVTLSCSPISGHRSVSWYQQTPGQGLQFLFEYFSETQRNKGNFPGRFSGRQFSNSRSEMNVSTLELGDSALYLCASSLYPGDEQFFGPGTRLTVL.

The J gene is TRBJ2-3, the V gene TRBV5-1, with 8 bases matching TRBD2. In germline, CDR1 is SGHRS, CDR2 YFSETQ. The CDR3 sequence is 16 residues long. With 4 bases clipped from V and 6 bases from J, the junction kept 13 bases outside the gene matches. For the CDR3, the DNA is TGCGCCAGCAGCCCCCGTGGGAGCGGGAGAGGGGATACGCAGTATTTT. It is translated as CASSPRGSGRGDTQYF.

A single count supports this clone. The chain recombines TRBV9 with TRBJ2-3, with D perhaps matching TRBD2 (5 bases). The CDR3 spans 16 residues. The germline gives CDR1 SGDLS, CDR2 YYNGEE. V shed 4 bases and J shed 0 bases, with 15 bases lying between them. CDR3 amino acids: CASSPGPTSSTDTQYF. CDR3 bases: TGTGCCAGCAGCCCCGGCCCCACTAGTAGCACAGATACGCAGTATTTT.

The chain is built from TRBV27 and TRBJ2-2, with D possibly being TRBD2 (5 bases). Germline V gene sequence: CDR1 MNHEY, CDR2 SMNVEV (reference sequence). V was pared by 5 bases and J by 2 bases, with 9 bases between. The CDR3 is made up of 14 amino acids. The CDR3 region has the DNA TGTGCCAGCAGTCCAAGGACTAACACCGGGGAGCTGTTTTTT. It yields the protein CASSPRTNTGELFF.

The gene calls are TRBV10-3 and TRBJ2-1, with 14 bases lining up with TRBD2. This CDR3 spans 17 amino acids. The V and J ends lost 0 bases and 8 bases, in that order; junction bases with no gene match: 6. Germline lookup yields CDR1 ENHRY and CDR2 SYGVKD. This CDR3 reads CAISESRTSGGMDEQFF. The CDR3 nucleotides read TGTGCCATCAGTGAGTCGAGGACTAGCGGGGGGATGGATGAGCAGTTCTTC.

The chain carries TRBV5-6 and TRBJ2-3; TRBD1 is a possible D gene (5 bases). Germline values: CDR1 SGHDT, CDR2 YYEEEE. V gave up 0 bases and J gave up 4 bases, with 12 bases separating them. CDR3 length: 15 amino acids. CDR3 loop: CASSLVRWGADTQYF. As DNA, the CDR3 is TGTGCCAGCAGCTTGGTTAGGTGGGGCGCAGATACGCAGTATTTT.

V usage is TRBV2 and J usage is TRBJ1-5; D uncertain. This CDR3 contains 16 residues. The germline V gene has CDR1 SNHLY and CDR2 FYNNEI. Between the trimmed V and J ends, which lost 2 bases and 3 bases, there was a span of 14 bases. Here the CDR3 reads CASSEHGPGVNQPQHF. CDR3 DNA: TGTGCCAGCAGTGAACACGGGCCCGGGGTCAATCAGCCCCAGCATTTT. The full variable domain, its missing parts supplied by reference TRBV2 and TRBJ1-5, is EPEVTQTPSHQVTQMGQEVILRCVPISNHLYFYWYRQILGQKVEFLVSFYNNEISEKSEIFDDQFSVERPDGSNFTLKIRSTKLEDSAMYFCASSEHGPGVNQPQHFGDGTRLSIL.

The chain has TRBV14 and TRBJ1-1; possible D gene TRBD1, 6 bases. V lost 0 bases to trimming and J lost 4 bases, with 15 bases between them. The CDR3 is 16 residues long. From germline, CDR1 is SGHDN and CDR2 FVKESK. The CDR3 sequence: CASSQDQGWDATEAFF. DNA of the CDR3: TGTGCCAGCAGCCAAGATCAGGGGTGGGACGCCACTGAAGCTTTCTTT.

V is TRBV2 and J is TRBJ1-1, with D uncertain. V was pared by 6 bases and J by 12 bases, with 14 bases between. The CDR3 runs to 11 residues. Per the germline V gene, CDR1 is SNHLY and CDR2 is FYNNEI. As DNA, the CDR3 is TGTGCCAGCAGGACGACGCGGCATACTTTCTTT. The encoded protein is CASRTTRHTFF.

The rearrangement uses TRBV6-5 and TRBJ1-1, with 8 bases identical to TRBD1. The V segment lost 6 bases and the J segment 11 bases; nucleotides outside the gene matches: 5. CDR1 is MNHEY and CDR2 is SVGAGI in the germline V gene. The CDR3 contains 11 residues. The CDR3, as DNA: TGTGCCAGCAGCCAGGGGGCTGCGGCTTTCTTT. Translated: CASSQGAAAFF.

The CDR3 DNA reads TGTGCCAGCAGCCATTTACCGGGACTAGCGGGCTCTGGGGCCAACGTCCTGACTTTC. Translation: CASSHLPGLAGSGANVLTF. The chain is built from TRBV14 and TRBJ2-6; 12 bases align to TRBD2. Germline trimming cut 3 bases from V and 0 bases from J; bases unmatched to any gene: 6. The CDR3 runs 19 residues. Germline lookup yields CDR1 SGHDN and CDR2 FVKESK. Full variable domain (rest looked up from reference TRBV14 and TRBJ2-6): EAGVTQFPSHSVIEKGQTVTLRCDPISGHDNLYWYRRVMGKEIKFLLHFVKESKQDESGMPNNRFLAERTGGTYSTLKVQPAELEDSGVYFCASSHLPGLAGSGANVLTFGAGSRLTVL.

V usage is TRBV10-1 and J usage is TRBJ2-2; no firm D call. In germline, CDR1 is WNHNN, CDR2 SYGVQD (reference sequence). The CDR3 consists of 15 residues. Trimming took off 4 bases at V and 1 base at J, with 10 bases between the two ends. CDR3 DNA sequence: TGCGCCAGCAGTGTATCATCGGGGAACACCGGGGAGCTGTTTTTT. It codes for CASSVSSGNTGELFF.

This sequence joins TRBV13 and TRBJ1-1, with 10 bases matching TRBD1. There are 18 residues in the CDR3. Germline V CDR1 and CDR2: PRHDT, FYEKMQ (reference sequence). J lost 0 bases, V lost 5 bases, and 12 bases had no gene match. The CDR3 protein is CASSRGAGTGALNTEAFF. The CDR3 nucleotides are TGTGCCAGCAGCAGGGGAGCCGGGACAGGGGCATTGAACACTGAAGCTTTCTTT. Based on the CDR3 plus reference TRBV13 and TRBJ1-1, the full variable domain is AAGVIQSPRHLIKEKRETATLKCYPIPRHDTVYWYQQGPGQDPQFLISFYEKMQSDKGSIPDRFSAQQFSDYHSELNMSSLELGDSALYFCASSRGAGTGALNTEAFFGQGTRLTVV.

To note about this clone: One junction end does not reproduce the germline sequence, and a read error may be involved. The chain links TRBV10-2 to TRBJ2-4; tentatively, D is TRBD2 (5 bases). CDR1 and CDR2 from the germline V gene are WSHSY and SAAADI. The CDR3 loop spans 14 amino acids. DNA for the CDR3: TGCGCCAGCAGTGAGTCGTCGACGGCAAGTTGGAGGAACTTC. Encoded protein: CASSESSTASWRNF.

The chain has TRBV28 and TRBJ2-5; 15 bases agree with TRBD2. The CDR3 runs 17 residues. Unmatched junction bases numbered 6, after V lost 5 bases and J lost 2 bases. Per germline, CDR1 MDHEN and CDR2 SYDVKM. The CDR3 reads CASSRFGLAGGQETQYF. The CDR3 region has the DNA TGTGCCAGCAGTCGCTTCGGACTAGCGGGAGGGCAAGAGACCCAGTACTTC.

The chain has TRBV28 and TRBJ2-7; D possibly corresponds to TRBD1 (5 bases). Deletions cut 3 bases from V and 3 bases from J, with 9 bases between. The germline V gene has CDR1 MDHEN and CDR2 SYDVKM. The CDR3 covers 13 residues. The CDR3, as DNA: TGTGCCAGCAGTTTGACAGCTCTCTACGAGCAGTACTTC. As protein: CASSLTALYEQYF.

The chain employs TRBV6-5 and TRBJ2-7; 10 nucleotides align to TRBD1. The CDR3 extends over 15 amino acids. With 10 bases clipped from V and 3 bases from J, the junction kept 12 bases outside the gene matches. The germline V gene encodes CDR1 MNHEY and CDR2 SVGAGI. In nucleotides, the CDR3 is TGTGCCACCGACCCCCGGGACAGGGGTTTCTACGAGCAGTACGTC. Its translation is CATDPRDRGFYEQYV.

This clone was detected only once. The CDR3 here is CASSRGGADTQYF. DNA of the CDR3: TGCGCCAGCAGCCGGGGAGGCGCAGATACGCAGTATTTT. The genes are TRBV4-1 and TRBJ2-3; weak D call: TRBD2 (6 bases). The germline CDR1 and CDR2 sequences are MGHRA and YSYEKL. V dropped 4 bases and J dropped 4 bases, with 9 bases sitting between them. The CDR3 consists of 13 residues.

Regarding this clone: The same CDR3 is also encoded by other DNA sequences in this sample. The rearrangement links TRBV19 to TRBJ1-1; 7 positions match TRBD1. The trim removed 3 bases at V and 4 bases at J, leaving 8 bases unmatched. Germline assignment: CDR1 LNHDA and CDR2 SQIVND (reference sequence). There are 15 residues in the CDR3. The DNA for the CDR3 is TGTGCCAGTAGTATTAGGACAGGTGGGAGCACTGAAGCTTTCTTT. As protein: CASSIRTGGSTEAFF.

This clone was seen more than once but under ten times. The rearrangement links TRBV7-8 to TRBJ1-1; the D is unclear. Germline CDR1 reads SGHVS; CDR2 reads FQNEAQ. V gave up 5 bases and J gave up 4 bases, with 14 bases separating them. This CDR3 is built from 14 residues. CDR3 sequence: CASSTSVYGTEAFF. The CDR3 coding sequence is TGTGCCAGCAGCACCTCCGTCTACGGCACTGAAGCTTTCTTT.

The chain couples TRBV2 to TRBJ1-1; D may be TRBD1 (5 bases). This CDR3 comprises 16 residues. Trimming took 6 bases from V and 8 from J, leaving 25 bases between them. Germline loops: CDR1 SNHLY, CDR2 FYNNEI. The CDR3 nucleotides are TGTGCCAGCAGCACCCGCCCCTTGGGCCTATCAGGGGAAGCTTTCTTT. Its translation: CASSTRPLGLSGEAFF.

This chain uses TRBV5-1 with TRBJ2-1, with D possibly matching TRBD2 (5 bases). Germline CDR1 is SGHRS and CDR2 is YFSETQ. Trimming removed 0 bases from V and 3 bases from J, with 7 bases in between. The length of the CDR3 is 14 residues. CDR3 in amino acids: CASSLGESYNEQFF. DNA for the CDR3: TGCGCCAGCAGCTTGGGGGAGAGCTACAATGAGCAGTTCTTC.

This chain uses TRBV7-2 with TRBJ1-2; tentatively, D is TRBD1 (5 bases). Trimming took off 3 bases at V and 4 bases at J, with 12 bases between the two ends. The CDR3 extends over 14 amino acids. Germline values: CDR1 SGHTA, CDR2 FQGNSA. The CDR3 nucleotides read TGTGCCAGCAGCTTTGGAGGGGCGATCTATGGCTACACCTTC. Translating it yields CASSFGGAIYGYTF.

This chain joins TRBV28 and TRBJ1-1, with D maybe TRBD1 (5 bases). V dropped 1 base and J dropped 2 bases, with 17 bases sitting between them. Germline CDR1 and CDR2: MDHEN and SYDVKM. CDR3 length: 17 amino acids. Here the CDR3 DNA reads TGTGCCAGCAGTTTATTGAGTAGAATTGGGACTAACACTGAAGCTTTCTTT. Its protein product is CASSLLSRIGTNTEAFF.

This chain's CDR3 is CASSPQTGVNYGYTF. The CDR3 DNA sequence: TGTGCCAGCTCACCACAGACAGGGGTTAACTATGGCTACACCTTC. This rearrangement joins TRBV18 to TRBJ1-2, with 8 bases lining up with TRBD1. The V gene end was trimmed by 1 base and the J gene end by 1 base; junction bases not matched to a gene: 2. Germline V gene data show CDR1 as KGHSH and CDR2 as LQKENI. The CDR3 has 15 amino acids.

The table lists this clone with a count of one. The V call is TRBV27, the J call TRBJ1-5; D perhaps matches TRBD1 (5 bases). CDR1 MNHEY and CDR2 SMNVEV come from the germline V gene (reference sequence). Trimming pared 2 bases from V and 0 bases from J, leaving 8 bases between. This CDR3 has 15 amino acids. CDR3 sequence reads: CASSLGAYSNQPQHF. The CDR3 DNA reads as TGTGCCAGCAGTTTAGGGGCTTATAGCAATCAGCCCCAGCATTTT.

The rearrangement uses TRBV27 and TRBJ2-7; 10 bases are shared with TRBD2. CDR1 and CDR2 (germline): MNHEY, SMNVEV (reference sequence). The junction had 8 bases not matched to a gene; V was cut back by 6 bases and J by 0 bases. The CDR3 totals 16 residues. In nucleotides, the CDR3 is TGTGCCAGCAGCATTAGCGGGAGGATTAACTCCTACGAGCAGTACTTC. The encoded protein is CASSISGRINSYEQYF.

This clone was seen only once. The rearrangement links TRBV12-5 to TRBJ1-5, with D unclear. This CDR3 comprises 15 residues. Trimming shortened V by 5 bases and J by 5 bases, and 16 bases separated the two germline ends. From germline, CDR1 is LGHNT and CDR2 FRNRAP. CDR3 bases: TGTGCTAGTGGTCTCGGGTCTAGCGTCGATCAGCCCCAGCATTTT. This translates into CASGLGSSVDQPQHF.